The 15 T cell receptor beta chains in this list originate from one sample, sequenced in a study of cytomegalovirus exposure and HLA in healthy donors. The PCR contained 60 Vbeta and 13 Jbeta primers. The assay was immunoSEQ multiplex PCR, and TCRdb's table has in-frame clones only and misses some. The profile shows approximately 220,000 clones, around 79% of them singletons. The sequencing input was PBMCs. These receptors originate from a man in his late teens or twenties in good health and CMV-seronegative.

V usage is TRBV6-1 and J usage is TRBJ1-1, with D perhaps TRBD1 (5 bases). The CDR3 has 14 residues. Per germline, CDR1 MNHNS and CDR2 SASEGT. V lost 7 bases to trimming and J lost 5 bases, with 17 bases between them. The CDR3, as DNA: TGTGCCAGCATAATATTCCCGACAGAGACTGAAGCTTTCTTT. Amino acids: CASIIFPTETEAFF.

The chain carries TRBV7-8 and TRBJ2-2; TRBD1 matches at 8 bases. The V and J ends lost 6 bases and 5 bases, in that order; junction bases with no gene match: 8. The CDR3 runs 15 residues. Looked up from germline, CDR1 is SGHVS and CDR2 is FQNEAQ. For the CDR3, the DNA is TGTGCCAGCAGTCGTATACAGGGGGTAACCGGGGAGCTGTTTTTT. Its translation: CASSRIQGVTGELFF.

This clone has only a few counts. V is TRBV5-6 and J is TRBJ1-1, with 9 bases fitting TRBD1. Germline loops: CDR1 SGHDT, CDR2 YYEEEE. The CDR3 sequence is 15 residues long. J gave up 4 bases and V 5 bases, and 9 bases lay outside the gene matches. The CDR3 sequence: CASSTDRGSVTEAFF. CDR3 sequence (DNA): TGTGCCAGCAGTACTGACAGGGGGAGTGTCACTGAAGCTTTCTTT.

This chain links TRBV6-4 with TRBJ2-2; 7 nucleotides line up with TRBD1. The CDR3 length is 15 residues. Trimming cost V 2 bases and J 6 bases; bases outside gene matches: 6. The germline V gene encodes CDR1 MRHNA and CDR2 SNTAGT. The CDR3 sequence: CASSDEKGAAGELFF. The DNA of the CDR3 is TGTGCCAGCAGTGACGAAAAGGGGGCCGCCGGGGAGCTGTTTTTT.

The CDR3 region has the DNA TGCGCCAGCAGTGCTGACAGGGGGGGATACAATGAGCAGTTCTTC. It codes for CASSADRGGYNEQFF. The chain recombines TRBV10-1 with TRBJ2-1; 9 positions agree with TRBD1. The CDR3 runs 15 residues. J lost 4 bases, V lost 4 bases, and 5 bases had no gene match. Germline-derived CDR1 and CDR2 are WNHNN and SYGVQD (reference sequence).

The gene calls are TRBV28 and TRBJ2-7, with a tentative D call TRBD2 (6 bases). CDR1 is MDHEN, CDR2 SYDVKM, per germline. Trimming took 1 base from V and 4 from J, leaving 17 bases between them. The CDR3 loop spans 16 amino acids. CDR3 amino acids: CASSLSPRTEGYEQYF. In DNA form, the CDR3 reads TGTGCCAGCAGTTTATCCCCTCGGACGGAGGGGTACGAGCAGTACTTC.

This clone showed up just once. This chain connects TRBV9 to TRBJ1-4; the D is unclear. CDR1 and CDR2 (germline): SGDLS, YYNGEE. The CDR3 is 14 amino acids. V lost 4 bases and J lost 4, with 11 bases in between. CDR3 amino acids: CASSRGGINEKLFF. In DNA, the CDR3 is TGTGCCAGCAGCCGTGGAGGGATTAATGAAAAACTGTTTTTT. Combining the CDR3 with reference TRBV9 and TRBJ1-4 gives the whole variable domain DSGVTQTPKHLITATGQRVTLRCSPRSGDLSVYWYQQSLDQGLQFLIQYYNGEERAKGNILERFSAQQFPDLHSELNLSSLELGDSALYFCASSRGGINEKLFFGSGTQLSVL.

J is TRBJ1-5 and V is TRBV2; 11 bases align to TRBD1. Trimming at V came to 6 bases and at J to 7 bases, leaving 8 bases not matched to a gene. The CDR3 is 15 residues long. Per the germline V gene, CDR1 is SNHLY and CDR2 is FYNNEI. The CDR3, as DNA: TGTGCCAGCAGAGGCACCGGGACAGGGGGGCAGCCCCAGCATTTT. It encodes CASRGTGTGGQPQHF.

The J gene is TRBJ1-1, the V gene TRBV29-1; D is perhaps TRBD1 (6 bases). CDR3 length: 12 residues. Germline V CDR1 and CDR2: SQVTM, ANQGSEA. CDR3 sequence reads: CSSGGRGYGAFF. CDR3 sequence (DNA): TGCAGTTCGGGGGGGCGCGGATATGGAGCTTTCTTT.

The chain employs TRBV9 and TRBJ1-1, with TRBD1 identical over 9 bases. After removal of 6 bases from V and 3 bases from J, the junction contained 3 bases not matched to a gene. This CDR3 has 13 amino acids. Germline CDR1 and CDR2: SGDLS and YYNGEE. The CDR3 bases are TGTGCCAGCATGGGACAGGGATACACTGAAGCTTTCTTT. The encoded protein is CASMGQGYTEAFF.

The rearrangement uses TRBV7-9 and TRBJ1-2; 9 bases are shared with TRBD1. The CDR3 consists of 15 residues. After removal of 5 bases from V and 5 bases from J, the junction contained 9 bases not matched to a gene. CDR1 SEHNR and CDR2 FQNEAQ come from the germline V gene (reference sequence). CDR3 residues: CASSPGDRVGYGYTF. CDR3 DNA sequence: TGTGCCAGCAGCCCCGGGGACAGGGTTGGATATGGCTACACCTTC. The full variable domain, in which reference TRBV7-9 and TRBJ1-2 provide the parts outside the CDR3, is DTGVSQNPRHKITKRGQNVTFRCDPISEHNRLYWYRQTLGQGPEFLTYFQNEAQLEKSRLLSDRFSAERPKGSFSTLEIQRTEQGDSAMYLCASSPGDRVGYGYTFGSGTRLTVV.

This clone was seen only a few times. This chain uses TRBV18 with TRBJ2-7, with TRBD2 identical over 8 bases. The germline CDR1 and CDR2 sequences are KGHSH and LQKENI. J was trimmed by 6 bases and V by 3 bases; bases with no gene match: 4. This CDR3 contains 13 residues. CDR3 region: CASSPSGSSEQYF. CDR3 in DNA: TGTGCCAGCTCACCCAGCGGGAGCAGCGAGCAGTACTTC.

The chain joins TRBV5-1 to TRBJ2-5, with D maybe TRBD1 (5 bases). Trimming pared 9 bases from V and 0 bases from J, leaving 9 bases between. The CDR3 runs 12 residues. From germline, CDR1 is SGHRS and CDR2 YFSETQ. The CDR3: CATATDQETQYF. In nucleotides, the CDR3 is TGCGCCACCGCGACAGACCAAGAGACCCAGTACTTC.

This chain joins TRBV28 and TRBJ2-3, with 8 bases identical to TRBD1. This CDR3 contains 18 residues. After removal of 6 bases from V and 0 bases from J, the junction contained 14 bases not matched to a gene. The germline CDR1 and CDR2 sequences are MDHEN and SYDVKM. The CDR3 region has the DNA TGTGCCAGCAGCTACTTCCAGGGGGCGGGTACTAGCACAGATACGCAGTATTTT. Residues: CASSYFQGAGTSTDTQYF.

V and J are TRBV11-2 and TRBJ2-3; TRBD2 agrees at 7 bases. CDR1 is SGHAT and CDR2 is FQNNGV in the germline V gene. CDR3 length: 13 residues. V shed 8 bases, J shed 2 bases, and the junction held 4 bases outside the gene matches. The CDR3 region is CASPGGDTDTQYF. CDR3 DNA sequence: TGTGCCAGCCCTGGGGGGGACACAGATACGCAGTATTTT.